Each of the 16 T cell receptor beta chains below was sequenced from the same sample in a study of blood T cell repertoires in COVID-19. Method: immunoSEQ multiplex PCR; TCRdb's copy keeps in-frame clones and lacks some. The sample records approximately 480,000 clones, approximately 89% being singletons. Material for sequencing was peripheral blood. These receptors all stem from a man aged 18 to 29 with COVID-19, enrolled during active disease.

The CDR3 loop reads CASSEAGGAGSGQPQHF. CDR3 nucleotide sequence: TGTGCCAGCAGTGAAGCGGGAGGTGCTGGGTCGGGTCAGCCCCAGCATTTT. This rearrangement joins TRBV6-1 to TRBJ1-5; unclear D gene. Germline V gene sequence: CDR1 MNHNS, CDR2 SASEGT. This CDR3 is built from 17 residues. Trimming took 0 bases from V and 6 from J, leaving 18 bases between them.

The chain couples TRBV25-1 to TRBJ2-1; 7 bases line up with TRBD1. The ends lost 7 bases at V and 4 bases at J; junction bases unmatched: 4. Germline V gene data show CDR1 as MGHDK and CDR2 as SYGVNS. The CDR3 sequence is 13 residues long. This CDR3 reads CASNPQGYNEQFF. CDR3 coding DNA: TGTGCCAGCAACCCACAGGGGTACAATGAGCAGTTCTTC.

J is TRBJ2-5 and V is TRBV7-9, with 7 bases aligning to TRBD2. This CDR3 has 16 amino acids. The germline V gene encodes CDR1 SEHNR and CDR2 FQNEAQ (reference sequence). V lost 1 base to trimming and J lost 1 base; unmatched junction nucleotides: 6. CDR3 DNA: TGTGCCAGCAGCTTAGGTGCGGGAGTAAGCCAAGAGACCCAGTACTTC. It translates to CASSLGAGVSQETQYF.

The J gene is TRBJ1-5, the V gene TRBV2, with a possible D match to TRBD1 (5 bases). Trimming pared 4 bases from V and 5 bases from J, leaving 15 bases between. The CDR3 has 15 amino acids. CDR1 SNHLY and CDR2 FYNNEI come from the germline V gene. In DNA form, the CDR3 reads TGTGCCAGCAGTGTTCGGGACTTTACCGATCAGCCCCAGCATTTT. As protein: CASSVRDFTDQPQHF. The full variable domain, completed using reference TRBV2 and TRBJ1-5, is EPEVTQTPSHQVTQMGQEVILRCVPISNHLYFYWYRQILGQKVEFLVSFYNNEISEKSEIFDDQFSVERPDGSNFTLKIRSTKLEDSAMYFCASSVRDFTDQPQHFGDGTRLSIL.

As to this clone: The sample holds other DNA sequences that translate to the same CDR3. This rearrangement joins TRBV7-9 to TRBJ2-1; TRBD2 aligns across 14 bases. The CDR3 loop spans 15 amino acids. Trimming at V came to 5 bases and at J to 7 bases, leaving 4 bases not matched to a gene. Germline values: CDR1 SEHNR, CDR2 FQNEAQ (reference sequence). The CDR3 DNA is TGTGCCAGCAGCCTGGGGACTAGCGGGAGTAATGAGCAGTTCTTC. Protein: CASSLGTSGSNEQFF.

The chain uses TRBV4-1 and TRBJ1-2; D possibly corresponds to TRBD1 (6 bases). The CDR3 has 16 amino acids. Germline-derived CDR1 and CDR2 are MGHRA and YSYEKL. Trimming shortened V by 3 bases and J by 0 bases, and 14 bases separated the two germline ends. CDR3 region: CASSQEDRRSNYGYTF. In DNA, the CDR3 is TGCGCCAGCAGCCAGGAAGACAGGAGATCTAACTATGGCTACACCTTC.

The chain recombines TRBV7-3 with TRBJ2-7; 8 nucleotides agree with TRBD2. V shed 0 bases, J shed 5 bases, and the junction held 12 bases outside the gene matches. The CDR3 has 17 residues. Germline CDR1 and CDR2: SGHTA and FQGTGA. CDR3 in amino acids: CASSLTAGGGTHHEQYF. The CDR3 DNA follows: TGTGCCAGCAGCTTAACGGCGGGGGGCGGAACCCACCACGAGCAGTACTTC. Full variable domain (rest looked up from reference TRBV7-3 and TRBJ2-7): GAGVSQTPSNKVTEKGKYVELRCDPISGHTALYWYRQSLGQGPEFLIYFQGTGAADDSGLPNDRFFAVRPEGSVSTLKIQRTERGDSAVYLCASSLTAGGGTHHEQYFGPGTRLTVT.

This chain uses TRBV3-1 (or the pseudogene TRBV3-2) with TRBJ2-1; 10 positions match TRBD2. The CDR3 loop spans 16 amino acids. The V segment lost 4 bases and the J segment 9 bases; nucleotides outside the gene matches: 12. Germline values: CDR1 LGHDT, CDR2 YNNKEL (reference sequence). CDR3 in DNA: TGTGCCAGCAGCCGCTACCCTAGCGGGAGTATTGTTGAGCAGTTCTTC. Translation: CASSRYPSGSIVEQFF.

This clone has a handful of counts. The chain recombines TRBV7-9 with TRBJ2-7; tentative D call: TRBD1 (6 bases). Germline lookup yields CDR1 SEHNR and CDR2 FQNEAQ (reference sequence). V gave up 4 bases and J gave up 2 bases, with 21 bases separating them. The CDR3 runs 17 residues. The CDR3 DNA reads TGTGCCAGCAGCTCAACGCGTGCCGGGACATACACCTACGAGCAGTACTTC. It encodes CASSSTRAGTYTYEQYF.

J is TRBJ2-1 and V is TRBV9, with D possibly matching TRBD1 (5 bases). Per germline, CDR1 SGDLS and CDR2 YYNGEE. The CDR3 extends over 11 amino acids. Trimming removed 5 bases from V and 8 bases from J, with 8 bases in between. The chain's CDR3 is CASSSRDEQFF. CDR3 sequence (DNA): TGTGCCAGCAGTTCCAGGGATGAGCAGTTCTTC.

V gene TRBV19 combines with J gene TRBJ2-3; 9 positions agree with TRBD1. J was trimmed by 2 bases and V by 5 bases; bases with no gene match: 2. The germline CDR1 and CDR2 sequences are LNHDA and SQIVND (reference sequence). The CDR3 consists of 14 residues. The CDR3 DNA reads TGTGCCAGTAGTGACAGGGGGGACACAGATACGCAGTATTTT. Residues: CASSDRGDTDTQYF.

To note about this clone: Other DNA sequences in this sample translate to the same CDR3. The chain has TRBV5-1 and TRBJ2-7; D might be TRBD2 (6 bases). The CDR3 totals 13 residues. V gave up 0 bases and J gave up 3 bases, with 7 bases separating them. Looked up from germline, CDR1 is SGHRS and CDR2 is YFSETQ. The CDR3 sequence is CASSLAGSYEQYF. The CDR3 region has the DNA TGCGCCAGCAGCTTGGCCGGGAGCTACGAGCAGTACTTC.

This clone was seen once. This chain joins TRBV24-1 and TRBJ2-7; 10 bases agree with TRBD2. This CDR3 spans 16 amino acids. In germline, CDR1 is KGHDR, CDR2 SFDVKD. Trimming removed 4 bases from V and 2 bases from J; junction bases left unmatched: 7. CDR3 region: CATSEGGLAQTYEQYF. The CDR3 DNA is TGTGCCACCAGTGAGGGGGGACTAGCGCAAACCTACGAGCAGTACTTC.

The chain employs TRBV9 and TRBJ2-5, with D tentatively TRBD2 (5 bases). This CDR3 is 14 amino acids long. The germline V gene encodes CDR1 SGDLS and CDR2 YYNGEE. Trimming stripped 6 bases from V and 7 bases from J, with 19 bases between. CDR3 sequence: CASTLDPSSRTQYF. The CDR3 region has the DNA TGTGCCAGCACCCTCGACCCTAGCTCCCGGACCCAGTACTTC.

The chain is built from TRBV13 and TRBJ1-3; D remains ambiguous. In germline, CDR1 is PRHDT, CDR2 FYEKMQ (reference sequence). V dropped 5 bases and J dropped 4 bases, with 15 bases sitting between them. The CDR3 has 15 amino acids. The CDR3 sequence: CASSQGSGAGNTIYF. The CDR3 DNA is TGTGCCAGCAGCCAAGGGTCGGGAGCCGGAAACACCATATATTTT.

The chain has TRBV10-2 and TRBJ2-3; TRBD2 matches at 14 bases. CDR3 length: 19 amino acids. Trimming took 2 bases from V and 2 from J; bases not matched to a gene: 9. CDR1 is WSHSY and CDR2 is SAAADI in the germline V gene. The CDR3 DNA reads as TGCGCCAGCAGTGAGCGTCCCTGGACTAGCGGGAGGAACACAGATACGCAGTATTTT. Amino acids: CASSERPWTSGRNTDTQYF.